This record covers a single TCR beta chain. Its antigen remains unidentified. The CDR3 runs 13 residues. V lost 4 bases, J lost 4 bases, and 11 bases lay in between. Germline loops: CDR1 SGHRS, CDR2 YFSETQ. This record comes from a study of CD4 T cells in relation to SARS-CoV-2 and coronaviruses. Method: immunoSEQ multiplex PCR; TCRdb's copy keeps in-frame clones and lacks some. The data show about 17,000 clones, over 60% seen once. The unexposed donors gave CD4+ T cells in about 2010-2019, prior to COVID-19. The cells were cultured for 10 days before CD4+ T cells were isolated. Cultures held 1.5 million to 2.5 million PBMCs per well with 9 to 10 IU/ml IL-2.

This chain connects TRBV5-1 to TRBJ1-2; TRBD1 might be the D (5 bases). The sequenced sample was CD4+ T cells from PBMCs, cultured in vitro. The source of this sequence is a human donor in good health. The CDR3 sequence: CASSNQGAYGYTF. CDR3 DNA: TGCGCCAGCAGCAACCAGGGAGCCTATGGCTACACCTTC. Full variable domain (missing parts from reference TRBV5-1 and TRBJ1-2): KAGVTQTPRYLIKTRGQQVTLSCSPISGHRSVSWYQQTPGQGLQFLFEYFSETQRNKGNFPGRFSGRQFSNSRSEMNVSTLELGDSALYLCASSNQGAYGYTFGSGTRLTVV.